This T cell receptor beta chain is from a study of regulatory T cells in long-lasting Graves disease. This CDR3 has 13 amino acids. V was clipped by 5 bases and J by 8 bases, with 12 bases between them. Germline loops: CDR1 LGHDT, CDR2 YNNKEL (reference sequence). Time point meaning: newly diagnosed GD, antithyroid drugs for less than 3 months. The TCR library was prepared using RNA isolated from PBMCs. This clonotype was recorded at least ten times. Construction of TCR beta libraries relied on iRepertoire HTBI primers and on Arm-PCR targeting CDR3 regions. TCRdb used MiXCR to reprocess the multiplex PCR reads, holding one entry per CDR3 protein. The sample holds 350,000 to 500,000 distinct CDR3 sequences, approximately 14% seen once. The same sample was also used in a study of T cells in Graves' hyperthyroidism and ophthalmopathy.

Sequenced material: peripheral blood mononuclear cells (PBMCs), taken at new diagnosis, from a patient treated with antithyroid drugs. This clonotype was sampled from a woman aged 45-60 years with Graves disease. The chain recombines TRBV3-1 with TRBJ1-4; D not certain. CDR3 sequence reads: CASSASVWEKLFF. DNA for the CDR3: TGTGCCAGCAGCGCGAGTGTGTGGGAAAAACTGTTTTTT.